These 2 T cell receptor beta chains share one sample of origin, sequenced in a study of T cell responses to AZD1222 COVID-19 vaccine (dated by TCRdb to the early 2020s). Interpreted using the paper, the time point label stands for: baseline before first vaccination. The library was generated by the immunoSEQ multiplex PCR assay. Imported from immuneACCESS, the table was reduced by TCRdb to in-frame sequences with V and J called. These copies leave out some clones; in studies compared against another copy, an unresolved V gene accounts for under half, and the cause of the remainder is not known. This sample has 140,000 to 150,000 clones in its table, and roughly nine tenths of those were observed once. The ten most abundant clones make up about 3.5% of the sample. Sequenced material: peripheral blood, taken on day 0 of AZD1222 vaccination. All receptors derive from an adult in good health.

V is TRBV27 and J is TRBJ1-2, with a possible D match to TRBD1 (5 bases). Germline CDR1 reads MNHEY; CDR2 reads SMNVEV (reference sequence). The CDR3 runs 13 residues. V was pared by 5 bases and J by 4 bases, with 11 bases between. CDR3 sequence reads: CASSPGGSYGYTF. CDR3 coding DNA: TGTGCCAGCAGTCCCGGGGGGAGCTATGGCTACACCTTC.

This chain joins TRBV11-3 and TRBJ2-1, with 12 bases identical to TRBD2. This CDR3 is 15 amino acids long. With V trimmed by 3 bases and J by 8 bases, 5 bases remained unmatched. CDR1 is SGHNT, CDR2 YENEEA, per germline. The CDR3 spells CASSFSLAGGYEQFF. CDR3 nucleotide sequence: TGTGCCAGCAGCTTCTCACTAGCGGGAGGATATGAGCAGTTCTTC.